The 25 T cell receptor beta chains given below trace back to one sample, sequenced in a study of T cell responses to AZD1222 COVID-19 vaccine. Sequencing was performed with immunoSEQ multiplex PCR; in TCRdb, only in-frame clones are kept and a portion is missing. The sample has roughly 140,000 clones, 80% to 95% seen once. The sequencing used peripheral blood, collected on day 0 of AZD1222 vaccination. These receptor sequences come from an adult in good health.

The gene calls are TRBV5-4 and TRBJ2-1; 7 bases are a match to TRBD2. This CDR3 spans 16 amino acids. The J segment lost 2 bases and the V segment lost 2 bases, leaving 7 bases of the junction unmatched. Looked up from germline, CDR1 is SGHNT and CDR2 is YYREEE (reference sequence). CDR3 sequence: CASSLQREVPYNEQFF. CDR3 nucleotides: TGTGCCAGCAGCTTACAACGGGAGGTCCCCTACAATGAGCAGTTCTTC.

V and J are TRBV7-2 and TRBJ2-7; 10 nucleotides line up with TRBD1. The CDR3 runs to 17 residues. The V and J ends lost 3 bases and 1 base, in that order; junction bases with no gene match: 9. Germline V CDR1 and CDR2: SGHTA, FQGNSA. Here the CDR3 DNA reads TGTGCCAGCAGCTTGTACTCCGGGACAGGGGCGTCCTACGAGCAGTACTTC. Translation: CASSLYSGTGASYEQYF.

The chain employs TRBV7-9 and TRBJ1-3; TRBD1 matches 9 bases. Germline V gives CDR1 SEHNR, CDR2 FQNEAQ (reference sequence). This CDR3 has 13 residues. Trimming cost V 6 bases and J 8 bases; bases outside gene matches: 5. CDR3 bases: TGTGCCAGCAGTCAACAGGGGGCAGACACCATATATTTT. Translation gives CASSQQGADTIYF.

The J gene is TRBJ2-2, the V gene TRBV2; maybe TRBD2 (5 bases). This CDR3 is 12 amino acids long. CDR1 is SNHLY, CDR2 FYNNEI, per germline. V gave up 7 bases and J gave up 6 bases, with 9 bases separating them. DNA of the CDR3: TGTGCCAGCACTGAGGGTCCCGGGGAGCTGTTTTTT. Translating gives CASTEGPGELFF.

This chain joins TRBV11-1 and TRBJ1-1; the match to TRBD1 covers 9 bases. The CDR3 extends over 15 amino acids. Germline CDR1 SGHAT, CDR2 FQDESV (reference sequence). V lost 5 bases to trimming and J lost 6 bases; unmatched junction nucleotides: 10. Here the CDR3 reads CASSDPGQGPAEAFF. For the CDR3, the DNA is TGTGCCAGCAGCGACCCCGGACAGGGGCCCGCTGAAGCTTTCTTT.

This clone was recorded once. The V gene is TRBV4-1, the J gene TRBJ1-2, with TRBD1 matching 8 bases. The CDR3 consists of 13 residues. Germline V CDR1 and CDR2: MGHRA, YSYEKL. Trimming took 4 bases from V and 5 from J; bases not matched to a gene: 3. The DNA for the CDR3 is TGCGCCAGCAGCCGCGACAGGGGATATGGCTACACCTTC. Translating it yields CASSRDRGYGYTF.

This clone was recorded only once. The genes are TRBV5-1 and TRBJ2-5; 7 bases line up with TRBD2. In germline, CDR1 is SGHRS, CDR2 YFSETQ. The CDR3 consists of 15 residues. V shed 0 bases and J 4 bases; nucleotides not matched to a gene: 6. The CDR3 DNA reads TGCGCCAGCAGCTTGGAGGGAGGGCCCCCAGAGACCCAGTACTTC. Translation gives CASSLEGGPPETQYF.

CDR3 DNA sequence: TGTGCCAGCAGTCCCCTCGGGCGGGGGAGCTCCTACAATGAGCAGTTCTTC. Protein product: CASSPLGRGSSYNEQFF. The chain is built from TRBV27 and TRBJ2-1; the match to TRBD2 covers 7 bases. With V trimmed by 5 bases and J by 0 bases, 10 bases remained unmatched. CDR1 and CDR2 (germline): MNHEY, SMNVEV (reference sequence). The CDR3 runs 17 residues.

The CDR3 is CASSSRTGHTEAFF. CDR3 in DNA: TGTGCCAGCAGTTCCCGGACAGGCCACACTGAAGCTTTCTTT. The V call is TRBV6-5, the J call TRBJ1-1; TRBD1 matches at 7 bases. The germline V gene has CDR1 MNHEY and CDR2 SVGAGI. The CDR3 spans 14 residues. The J segment lost 3 bases and the V segment lost 4 bases, leaving 5 bases of the junction unmatched.

Concerning this clone itself: In the same sample, other DNA sequences code for this CDR3. The V and J genes are TRBV28 and TRBJ1-1; D may be TRBD1 (5 bases). The CDR3 has 13 residues. Germline V gene lookup returns CDR1 MDHEN and CDR2 SYDVKM. Trimming took 5 bases from V and 2 from J, leaving 9 bases between them. The CDR3 loop reads CASSLDRNTEAFF. CDR3 DNA sequence: TGTGCCAGCAGTCTAGACAGAAACACTGAAGCTTTCTTT.

The chain couples TRBV7-9 to TRBJ2-2; possibly TRBD1 for D (5 bases). V lost 8 bases, J lost 5 bases, and 12 bases lay in between. The CDR3 extends over 13 amino acids. Germline loops: CDR1 SEHNR, CDR2 FQNEAQ (reference sequence). In nucleotides, the CDR3 is TGTGCCAGCGGACACATTGGAACCGGGGAGCTGTTTTTT. Its protein is CASGHIGTGELFF. Complete variable domain (other parts from reference TRBV7-9 and TRBJ2-2): DTGVSQNPRHKITKRGQNVTFRCDPISEHNRLYWYRQTLGQGPEFLTYFQNEAQLEKSRLLSDRFSAERPKGSFSTLEIQRTEQGDSAMYLCASGHIGTGELFFGEGSRLTVL.

The chain joins TRBV28 to TRBJ2-7; possible D gene TRBD2, 6 bases. Trimming cost V 6 bases and J 7 bases, with 13 bases left between them. The CDR3 covers 12 residues. In germline, CDR1 is MDHEN, CDR2 SYDVKM. CDR3 coding DNA: TGTGCCAGCAGACGTAGCGCGGGGGAGCAGTACTTC. Amino acids: CASRRSAGEQYF.

The rearrangement links TRBV5-1 to TRBJ1-6; D remains unclear. Germline V lookup: CDR1 SGHRS, CDR2 YFSETQ. This CDR3 comprises 18 residues. Trimming took off 0 bases at V and 0 bases at J, with 13 bases between the two ends. The CDR3 here is CASSLGLPGSSYNSPLHF. For the CDR3, the DNA is TGCGCCAGCAGCTTGGGTCTTCCAGGAAGCTCCTATAATTCACCCCTCCACTTT. The full variable domain, with the rest looked up from reference TRBV5-1 and TRBJ1-6, is KAGVTQTPRYLIKTRGQQVTLSCSPISGHRSVSWYQQTPGQGLQFLFEYFSETQRNKGNFPGRFSGRQFSNSRSEMNVSTLELGDSALYLCASSLGLPGSSYNSPLHFGNGTRLTVT.

This chain joins TRBV5-1 and TRBJ2-1; 14 bases align to TRBD2. The CDR3 is made up of 17 amino acids. Germline trimming cut 4 bases from V and 8 bases from J; bases unmatched to any gene: 11. CDR1 is SGHRS, CDR2 YFSETQ, per germline. Here the CDR3 DNA reads TGCGCCAGCAGCCCGGGACTAGCGGGAGTGGGTTCCGATGAGCAGTTCTTC. It encodes CASSPGLAGVGSDEQFF.

The CDR3 spells CASSREGTDTQYF. DNA of the CDR3: TGTGCCAGCAGCAGGGAGGGCACAGATACGCAGTATTTT. The chain couples TRBV5-4 to TRBJ2-3; D might be TRBD2 (6 bases). The CDR3 extends over 13 amino acids. The germline CDR1 and CDR2 sequences are SGHNT and YYREEE (reference sequence). V shed 4 bases and J shed 1 base, with 7 bases lying between them.

The gene calls are TRBV5-1 and TRBJ1-2; 8 bases are a match to TRBD1. The CDR3 contains 15 residues. V gave up 4 bases and J gave up 2 bases; unmatched junction bases: 7. From germline, CDR1 is SGHRS and CDR2 YFSETQ. The CDR3 DNA follows: TGCGCCAGCAGCCGCGACAGGGGAGGAAACTATGGCTACACCTTC. Its translation: CASSRDRGGNYGYTF.

This chain connects TRBV9 to TRBJ1-6; TRBD1 is a possible D gene (6 bases). V lost 4 bases, J lost 10 bases, and 15 bases lay in between. The CDR3 totals 14 residues. Germline-derived CDR1 and CDR2 are SGDLS and YYNGEE. CDR3 in amino acids: CASSPQGGDSPLHF. As DNA, the CDR3 is TGTGCCAGCAGCCCACAGGGTGGGGACTCACCCCTCCACTTT.

Here the CDR3 reads CASSLMQSNYGYTF. The CDR3 region has the DNA TGCGCCAGCAGCTTGATGCAGAGTAACTATGGCTACACCTTC. The chain couples TRBV5-1 to TRBJ1-2; D remains ambiguous. Trimming stripped 1 base from V and 1 base from J, with 8 bases between. Germline CDR1 is SGHRS and CDR2 is YFSETQ. The CDR3 covers 14 residues.

V and J are TRBV7-9 and TRBJ1-2; D unclear. Germline V gene sequence: CDR1 SEHNR, CDR2 FQNEAQ (reference sequence). The CDR3 extends over 16 amino acids. The germline V and J ends were trimmed by 2 bases and 4 bases, with 17 bases remaining between them. The CDR3 DNA sequence: TGTGCCAGCAGCTTAAGAAATAGGCCGAATAGCTATGGCTACACCTTC. Amino acids: CASSLRNRPNSYGYTF.

This clone was seen a few times. This chain's CDR3 is CTSSQFKGVLDEQYF. The CDR3 region has the DNA TGCACCAGCAGCCAATTTAAGGGAGTCCTAGACGAGCAGTACTTC. The chain joins TRBV1 to TRBJ2-7; TRBD2 is the table's D call, not checked against the DNA. TRBV1 is an annotated pseudogene. The CDR3 length is 15 residues.

On this clone itself: This same CDR3 is encoded by further DNA sequences in the sample. The chain joins TRBV19 to TRBJ2-7, with TRBD1 matching over 7 bases. The CDR3 is made up of 13 amino acids. J was trimmed by 4 bases and V by 3 bases; bases with no gene match: 3. Germline values: CDR1 LNHDA, CDR2 SQIVND (reference sequence). CDR3 region: CASSINRGYEQYF. The DNA for the CDR3 is TGTGCCAGTAGTATTAACAGGGGATACGAGCAGTACTTC.

V usage is TRBV24-1 and J usage is TRBJ2-1; D is tentatively TRBD1 or TRBD2 (7 bases each). This CDR3 region has 13 residues. V was clipped by 12 bases and J by 6 bases, with 17 bases between them. Germline V gene sequence: CDR1 KGHDR, CDR2 SFDVKD. The CDR3 sequence: CASGQPGGNEQFF. The CDR3 bases are TGTGCCTCGGGACAGCCGGGGGGCAATGAGCAGTTCTTC.

This clone was recorded only once. The gene calls are TRBV2 and TRBJ2-2; 8 nucleotides agree with TRBD1. CDR3 size: 15 residues. From germline, CDR1 is SNHLY and CDR2 FYNNEI. The V and J ends lost 8 bases and 5 bases, in that order; junction bases with no gene match: 10. CDR3 protein: CASRRQTGVTGELFF. In DNA, the CDR3 is TGTGCCAGCCGAAGACAGACAGGGGTAACCGGGGAGCTGTTTTTT.

This chain's CDR3 is CASSARGWASLLNYGYTF. The CDR3, as DNA: TGTGCCAGCAGTGCCCGAGGGTGGGCCTCACTACTTAACTATGGCTACACCTTC. The gene calls are TRBV28 and TRBJ1-2; D ambiguous. This CDR3 is 18 amino acids long. Germline values: CDR1 MDHEN, CDR2 SYDVKM. The V gene lost 5 bases and the J gene lost 1 base, with 23 bases spanning the gap.

This chain connects TRBV7-2 to TRBJ2-2, with D unclear. The V gene lost 1 base and the J gene lost 9 bases, with 9 bases spanning the gap. The length of the CDR3 is 13 residues. CDR1 and CDR2 (germline): SGHTA, FQGNSA. The CDR3 coding sequence is TGTGCCAGCAGCTTAGAGGCCGGCAGGGAGCTGTTTTTT. This translates into CASSLEAGRELFF.